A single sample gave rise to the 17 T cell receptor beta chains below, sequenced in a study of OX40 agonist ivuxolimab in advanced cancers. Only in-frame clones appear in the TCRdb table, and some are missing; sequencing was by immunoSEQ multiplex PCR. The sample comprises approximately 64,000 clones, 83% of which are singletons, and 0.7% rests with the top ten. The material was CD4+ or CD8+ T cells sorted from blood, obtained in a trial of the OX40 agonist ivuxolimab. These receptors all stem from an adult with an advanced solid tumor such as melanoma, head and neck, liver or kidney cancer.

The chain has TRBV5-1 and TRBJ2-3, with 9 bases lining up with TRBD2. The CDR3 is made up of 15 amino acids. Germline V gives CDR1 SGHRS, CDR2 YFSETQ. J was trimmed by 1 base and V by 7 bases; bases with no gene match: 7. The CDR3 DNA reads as TGCGCCAGCCTCCCCAGCGGGGGGCGCACAGATACGCAGTATTTT. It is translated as CASLPSGGRTDTQYF. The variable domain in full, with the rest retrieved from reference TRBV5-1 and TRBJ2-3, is KAGVTQTPRYLIKTRGQQVTLSCSPISGHRSVSWYQQTPGQGLQFLFEYFSETQRNKGNFPGRFSGRQFSNSRSEMNVSTLELGDSALYLCASLPSGGRTDTQYFGPGTRLTVL.

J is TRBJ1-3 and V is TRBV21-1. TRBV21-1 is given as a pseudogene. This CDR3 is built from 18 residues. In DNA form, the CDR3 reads TGTGCCAGCAGCAAAGGGCGCTGGGGGATGCTGGTTAGAAACACCATATATTTT. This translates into CASSKGRWGMLVRNTIYF.

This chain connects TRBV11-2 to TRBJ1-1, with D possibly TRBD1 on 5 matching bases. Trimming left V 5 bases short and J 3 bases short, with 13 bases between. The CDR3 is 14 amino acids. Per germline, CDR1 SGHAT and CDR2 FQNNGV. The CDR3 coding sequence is TGTGCCAGCAGCACCGGACAAGACTACACTGAAGCTTTCTTT. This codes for CASSTGQDYTEAFF.

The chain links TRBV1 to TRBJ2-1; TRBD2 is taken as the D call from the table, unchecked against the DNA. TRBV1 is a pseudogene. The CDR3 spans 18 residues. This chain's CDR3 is CTGHKRRLAGGEYNEQFF. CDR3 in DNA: TGCACCGGTCATAAAAGGAGGCTAGCGGGGGGAGAATACAATGAGCAGTTCTTC.

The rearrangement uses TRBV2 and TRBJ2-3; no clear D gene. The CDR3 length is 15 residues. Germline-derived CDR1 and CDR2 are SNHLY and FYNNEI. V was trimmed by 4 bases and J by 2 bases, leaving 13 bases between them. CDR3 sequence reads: CASSANGLATDTQYF. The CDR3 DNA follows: TGTGCCAGCAGTGCAAACGGCTTAGCCACAGATACGCAGTATTTT.

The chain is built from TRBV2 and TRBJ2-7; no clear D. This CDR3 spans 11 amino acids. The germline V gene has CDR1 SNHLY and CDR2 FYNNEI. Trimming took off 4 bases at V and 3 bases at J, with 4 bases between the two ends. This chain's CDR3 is CASSANYEQYF. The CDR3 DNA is TGTGCCAGCAGTGCGAACTACGAGCAGTACTTC.

This CDR3 reads CASSLDPGDEQYF. The CDR3 nucleotides are TGTGCCAGCAGCTTAGATCCGGGGGACGAGCAGTACTTC. The V gene is TRBV11-1, the J gene TRBJ2-7, with D possibly matching TRBD2 (6 bases). Deletions cut 1 base from V and 5 bases from J, with 9 bases between. The length of the CDR3 is 13 residues. Germline CDR1 and CDR2: SGHAT and FQDESV (reference sequence).

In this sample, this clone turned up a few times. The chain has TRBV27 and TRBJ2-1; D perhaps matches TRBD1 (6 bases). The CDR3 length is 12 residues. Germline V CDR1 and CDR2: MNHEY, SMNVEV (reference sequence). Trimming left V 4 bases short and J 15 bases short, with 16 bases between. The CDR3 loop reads CASSSDWGPPFF. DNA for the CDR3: TGTGCCAGCAGTTCGGACTGGGGGCCTCCGTTCTTC.

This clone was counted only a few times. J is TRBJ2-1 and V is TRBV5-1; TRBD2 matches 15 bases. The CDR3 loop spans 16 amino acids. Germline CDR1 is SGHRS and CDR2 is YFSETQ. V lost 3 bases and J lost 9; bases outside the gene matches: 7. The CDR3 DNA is TGCGCCAGCAGCTGGGGGACTAGCGGGAGGCGGGGTGAGCAGTTCTTC. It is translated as CASSWGTSGRRGEQFF.

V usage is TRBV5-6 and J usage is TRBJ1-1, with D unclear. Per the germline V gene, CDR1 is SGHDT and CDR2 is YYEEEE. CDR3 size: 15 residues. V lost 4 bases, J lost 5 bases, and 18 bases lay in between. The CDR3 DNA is TGTGCCAGCAGCGTGTGGGATGAAGCGAGTACTGAAGCTTTCTTT. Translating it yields CASSVWDEASTEAFF.

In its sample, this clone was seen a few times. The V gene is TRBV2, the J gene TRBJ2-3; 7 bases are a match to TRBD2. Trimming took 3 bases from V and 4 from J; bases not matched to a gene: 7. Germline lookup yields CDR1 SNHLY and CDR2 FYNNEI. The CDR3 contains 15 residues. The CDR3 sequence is CASSEGRLAPDTQYF. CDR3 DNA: TGTGCCAGCAGTGAGGGGAGACTAGCCCCAGATACGCAGTATTTT.

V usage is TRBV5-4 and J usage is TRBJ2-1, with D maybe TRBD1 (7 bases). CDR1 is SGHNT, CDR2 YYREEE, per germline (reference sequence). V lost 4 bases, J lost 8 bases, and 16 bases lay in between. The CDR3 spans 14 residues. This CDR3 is CASSRQGGNDEQFF. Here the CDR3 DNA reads TGTGCCAGCAGCCGGCAGGGGGGTAACGATGAGCAGTTCTTC.

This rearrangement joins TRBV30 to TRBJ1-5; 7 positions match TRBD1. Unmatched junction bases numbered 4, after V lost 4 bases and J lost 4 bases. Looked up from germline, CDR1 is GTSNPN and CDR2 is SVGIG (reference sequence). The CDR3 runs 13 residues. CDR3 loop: CAWTGGWNQPQHF. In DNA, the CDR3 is TGTGCCTGGACAGGGGGGTGGAATCAGCCCCAGCATTTT.

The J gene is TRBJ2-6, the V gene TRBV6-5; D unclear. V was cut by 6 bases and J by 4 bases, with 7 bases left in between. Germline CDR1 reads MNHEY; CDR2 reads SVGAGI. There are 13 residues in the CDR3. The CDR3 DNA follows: TGTGCCAGCAGACAGACGGGGGCCAACGTCCTGACTTTC. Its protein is CASRQTGANVLTF.

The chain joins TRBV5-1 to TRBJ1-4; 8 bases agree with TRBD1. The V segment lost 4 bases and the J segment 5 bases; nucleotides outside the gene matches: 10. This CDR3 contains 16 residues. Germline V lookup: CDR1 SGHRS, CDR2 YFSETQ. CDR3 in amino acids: CASSMPPGQDNEKLFF. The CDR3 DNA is TGCGCCAGCAGCATGCCCCCGGGACAGGACAATGAAAAACTGTTTTTT.

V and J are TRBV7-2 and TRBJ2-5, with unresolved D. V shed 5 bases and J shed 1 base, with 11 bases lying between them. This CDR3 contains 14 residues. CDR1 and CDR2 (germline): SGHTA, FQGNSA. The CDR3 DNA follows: TGTGCCAGCAGCCCCCGTAGGGCCCAAGAGACCCAGTACTTC. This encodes CASSPRRAQETQYF.

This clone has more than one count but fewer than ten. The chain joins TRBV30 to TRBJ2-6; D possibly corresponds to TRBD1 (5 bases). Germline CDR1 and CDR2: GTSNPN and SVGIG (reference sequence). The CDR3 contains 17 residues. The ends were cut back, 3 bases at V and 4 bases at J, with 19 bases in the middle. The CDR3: CAWSVGQAASGANVLTF. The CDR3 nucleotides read TGTGCCTGGAGCGTGGGGCAGGCTGCCTCGGGGGCCAACGTCCTGACTTTC.